Here is one TCR beta chain with its context. This clonotype was observed many times. This clone's antigen is unknown. Per-base quality was not reported, and no clone a single base away is much larger than it. Taken from the germline V gene, the CDR1 and CDR2 loops are LGHNA and YNFKEQ. Between the V and J ends, shortened by 0 bases and 0 bases respectively, the junction contains 14 bases. Taken from cysteine to phenylalanine, the CDR3 has 17 residues. Of all the DNA, just the CDR3 is kept, 51 bases in frame from base 1. This sample stems from a study of T cells after yellow fever vaccination (dated by TCRdb to between 2018 and 2021). With respect to the entire study: Libraries from fractions with low cell numbers were prepared with the SMART-Seq v4 Ultra Low Input RNA kit. To track T-cell clones before and after primary and booster YFV17D yellow fever vaccination, bulk TCR alpha and beta repertoires were sequenced longitudinally. Two healthy male donors made up the cohort, one aged 18 to 29 years and the other aged 30 to 40 years. Blood was collected at multiple timepoints before and after primary and secondary immunization, and bulk PBMC replicates and cell subsets were isolated.

The treatment or condition tag for this specimen amounts to: live attenuated yellow fever vaccine strain. At every blood-draw timepoint, two biological replicates of bulk PBMCs were collected. PBMCs were isolated from peripheral blood using a standard Ficoll-Paque protocol. RNA was extracted with TriZol from bulk PBMCs, CD4 and CD8 fractions, and dextramer-positive and dextramer-negative fractions. Broader findings and caveats from the paper: Because only two donors were included in the study, the extent to which the findings can be generalized is limited. Most clones expanded after primary vaccination (around 96% of CD4 and 88% of CD8) were re-detected after the booster, suggesting that broad memory maintenance occurred. The secondary T-cell response was found to be weaker but faster than the primary response, with a peak reached on day 5 rather than on day 15. Because abundant contaminating clonotypes from the bulk population could be contained in FACS-sorted repertoires, computational filtering was required. A small fraction of clonotypes appeared in both the CD4 and CD8 compartments, likely as a result of convergent recombination.

TCRdb lists the instrument as Illumina NovaSeq 6000. TCR cDNA was synthesized by 5'RACE template switching, which introduced a universal primer site and unique molecular identifiers. cDNA synthesis was primed from both the TCR alpha and TCR beta constant segments. Library amplification used two PCR steps, and the second PCR step added sample barcodes and sequencing adapters. Sequencing of libraries was done on Illumina HiSeq 2500 (2x100 bp) or NovaSeq (2x150 bp). Per the source publication's procedure: MIGEC was used to demultiplex reads and collapse the reads into UMI consensus sequences, and MiXCR was used for V(D)J alignment. Vaccine-responding clonotypes were identified with edgeR using replicate PBMC samples, with FDR below 0.01 and a log2 fold change above 5 up to day 15 being required. CD4 or CD8 identity was assigned to each bulk clonotype according to whether the clonotype was present at higher abundance in the sequenced CD4 repertoire or the sequenced CD8 repertoire. TCRdb applied fastp at Q25 and MiXCR to the public reads, then kept only in-frame beta chains. Entries are consolidated by CDR3 protein sequence, retaining the most common genes and DNA. TCRdb, rather than the study authors, made the V and J calls. The sample data list under 350,000 distinct CDR3 sequences, and roughly 3.9% of these were observed just once. Jointly, the top ten make up about 22% of the sample.

This chain joins TRBV4-2 to TRBJ1-2; D gene: possibly TRBD1, on 6 matching bases. The clonotype comes from a man between 18 and 35 years old who received the YFV17D yellow fever vaccine. The sequences come from PBMCs, collected 5 days after the yellow fever booster vaccination. The CDR3 protein sequence reads: CASSQDQGTTANYGYTF. Read as DNA, the sequence is TGTGCCAGCAGCCAAGATCAGGGGACGACCGCTAACTATGGCTACACCTTC.